This record covers a single T cell receptor beta chain. Germline trimming cut 5 bases from V and 7 bases from J; bases unmatched to any gene: 13. CDR3 length: 15 amino acids. Germline values: CDR1 MNHEY, CDR2 SVGAGI. Profiling relied on immunoSEQ multiplex PCR, and the TCRdb table lists in-frame clones only, not all of them. The sample holds around 250,000 clones; about 88% are singletons and the top ten take 3.6%. The sample is drawn from a study of blood T cell repertoires in COVID-19. Sequenced sample: peripheral blood. The rearrangement uses TRBV6-5 and TRBJ1-2, with TRBD1 identical over 7 bases. The sequence was collected from a man between 18 and 35 years old with active or convalescent COVID-19. The CDR3 reads CASSSLTGAQGGYTF. CDR3 in DNA: TGTGCCAGCAGTAGCCTTACAGGGGCCCAGGGTGGCTACACCTTC.